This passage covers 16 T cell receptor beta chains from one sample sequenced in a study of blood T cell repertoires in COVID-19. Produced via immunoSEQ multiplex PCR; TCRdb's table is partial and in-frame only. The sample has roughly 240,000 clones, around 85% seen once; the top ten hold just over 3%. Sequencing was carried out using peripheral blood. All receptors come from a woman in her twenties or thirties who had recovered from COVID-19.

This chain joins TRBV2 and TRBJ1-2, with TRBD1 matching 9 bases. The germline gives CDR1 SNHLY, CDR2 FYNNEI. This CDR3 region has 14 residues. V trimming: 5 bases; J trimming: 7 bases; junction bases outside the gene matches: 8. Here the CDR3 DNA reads TGTGCCAGCAGTCGAGACAGGGGGATGGTTGGCTACACCTTC. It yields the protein CASSRDRGMVGYTF.

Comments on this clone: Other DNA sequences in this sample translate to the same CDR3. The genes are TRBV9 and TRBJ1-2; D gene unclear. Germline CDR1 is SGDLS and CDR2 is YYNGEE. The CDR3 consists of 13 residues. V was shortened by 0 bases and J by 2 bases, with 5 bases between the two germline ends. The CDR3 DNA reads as TGTGCCAGCAGCGTAGACAGAAACTATGGCTACACCTTC. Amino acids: CASSVDRNYGYTF.

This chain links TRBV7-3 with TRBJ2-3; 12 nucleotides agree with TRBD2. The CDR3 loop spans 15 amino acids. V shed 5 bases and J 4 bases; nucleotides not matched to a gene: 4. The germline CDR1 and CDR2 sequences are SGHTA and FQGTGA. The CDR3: CASSPSGGAADTQYF. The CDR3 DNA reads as TGTGCCAGCAGCCCTAGCGGGGGGGCCGCAGATACGCAGTATTTT.

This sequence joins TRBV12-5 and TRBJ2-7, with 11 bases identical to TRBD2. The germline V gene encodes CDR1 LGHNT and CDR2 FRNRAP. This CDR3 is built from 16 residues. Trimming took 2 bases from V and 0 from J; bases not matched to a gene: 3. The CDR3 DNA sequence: TGTGCTAGTGGTTTGACTAGCGGGGGCCTCTCCTACGAGCAGTACTTC. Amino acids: CASGLTSGGLSYEQYF.

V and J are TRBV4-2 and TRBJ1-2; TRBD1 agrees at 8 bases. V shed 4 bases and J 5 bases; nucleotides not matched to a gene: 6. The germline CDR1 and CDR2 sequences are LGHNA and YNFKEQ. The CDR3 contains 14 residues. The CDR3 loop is CASSRETGEYGYTF. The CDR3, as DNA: TGTGCCAGCAGCCGAGAGACAGGGGAGTATGGCTACACCTTC.

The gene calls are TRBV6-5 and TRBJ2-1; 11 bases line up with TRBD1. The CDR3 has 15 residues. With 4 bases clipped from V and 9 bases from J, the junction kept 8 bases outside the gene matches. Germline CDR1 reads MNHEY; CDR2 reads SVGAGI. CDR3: CASSLRTGGRGEQFF. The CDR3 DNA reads TGTGCCAGCAGTTTACGGACAGGGGGCCGGGGTGAGCAGTTCTTC.

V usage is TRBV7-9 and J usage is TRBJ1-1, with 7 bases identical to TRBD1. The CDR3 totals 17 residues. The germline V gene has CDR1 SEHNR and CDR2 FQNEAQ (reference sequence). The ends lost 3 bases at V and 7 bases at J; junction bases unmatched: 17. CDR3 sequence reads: CASSFILPGRGNGEAFF. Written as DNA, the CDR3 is TGTGCCAGCAGCTTCATACTCCCAGGCAGGGGGAACGGTGAAGCTTTCTTT.

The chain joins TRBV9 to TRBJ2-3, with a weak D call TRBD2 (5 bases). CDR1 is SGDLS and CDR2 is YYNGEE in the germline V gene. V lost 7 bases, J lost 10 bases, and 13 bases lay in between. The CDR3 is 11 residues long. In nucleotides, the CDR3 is TGTGCCAGCGGTCCCGGGAAGGCGCAGTATTTT. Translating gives CASGPGKAQYF. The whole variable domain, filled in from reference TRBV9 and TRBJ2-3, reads DSGVTQTPKHLITATGQRVTLRCSPRSGDLSVYWYQQSLDQGLQFLIQYYNGEERAKGNILERFSAQQFPDLHSELNLSSLELGDSALYFCASGPGKAQYFGPGTRLTVL.

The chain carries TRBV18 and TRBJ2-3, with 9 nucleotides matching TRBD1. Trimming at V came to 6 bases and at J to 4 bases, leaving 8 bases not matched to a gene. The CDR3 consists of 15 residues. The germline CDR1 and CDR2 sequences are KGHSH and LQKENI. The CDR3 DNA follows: TGTGCCAGCTCCCTCAGGACAGGGGCGGCAGATACGCAGTATTTT. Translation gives CASSLRTGAADTQYF.

The CDR3 spells CASSMGTLGDTEAFF. The CDR3 bases are TGTGCCAGTAGTATGGGCACCCTGGGTGACACTGAAGCTTTCTTT. The rearrangement uses TRBV19 and TRBJ1-1; D remains ambiguous. V was pared by 3 bases and J by 3 bases, with 14 bases between. Germline CDR1 LNHDA, CDR2 SQIVND (reference sequence). CDR3 size: 15 residues.

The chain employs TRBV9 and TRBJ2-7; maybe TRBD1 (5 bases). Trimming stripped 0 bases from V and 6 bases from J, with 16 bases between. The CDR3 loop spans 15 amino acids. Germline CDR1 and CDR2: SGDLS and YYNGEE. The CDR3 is CASSVDQGLTGEQYF. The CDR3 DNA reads TGTGCCAGCAGCGTAGACCAGGGTTTAACGGGCGAGCAGTACTTC.

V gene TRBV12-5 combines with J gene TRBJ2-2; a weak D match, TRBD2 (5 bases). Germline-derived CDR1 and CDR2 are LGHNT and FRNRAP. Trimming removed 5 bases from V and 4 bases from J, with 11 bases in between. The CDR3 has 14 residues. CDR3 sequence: CASGGGVATGELFF. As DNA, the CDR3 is TGTGCTAGTGGTGGAGGCGTGGCCACCGGGGAGCTGTTTTTT.

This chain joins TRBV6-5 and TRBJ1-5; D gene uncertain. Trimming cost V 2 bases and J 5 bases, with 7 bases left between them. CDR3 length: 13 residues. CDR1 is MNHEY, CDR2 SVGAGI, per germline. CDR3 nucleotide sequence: TGTGCCAGCAGTTACCAGATTCATCAGCCCCAGCATTTT. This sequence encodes CASSYQIHQPQHF.

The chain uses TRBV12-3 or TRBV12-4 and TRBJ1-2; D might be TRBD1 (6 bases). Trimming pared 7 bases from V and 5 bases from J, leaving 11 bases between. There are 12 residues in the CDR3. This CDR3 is CASTVGTYGYTF. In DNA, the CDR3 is TGTGCCAGCACGGTTGGGACATATGGCTACACCTTC.

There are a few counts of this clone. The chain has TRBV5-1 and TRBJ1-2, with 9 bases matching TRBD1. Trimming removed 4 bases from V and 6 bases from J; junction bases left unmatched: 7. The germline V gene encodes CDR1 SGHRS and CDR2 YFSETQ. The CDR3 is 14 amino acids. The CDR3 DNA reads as TGCGCCAGCAGCCCCGGACAGGGGTCGCATGGCTACACCTTC. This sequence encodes CASSPGQGSHGYTF.

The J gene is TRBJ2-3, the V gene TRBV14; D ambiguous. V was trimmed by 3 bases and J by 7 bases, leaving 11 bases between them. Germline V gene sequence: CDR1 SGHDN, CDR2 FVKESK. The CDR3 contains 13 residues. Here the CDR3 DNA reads TGTGCCAGCAGCCACCGCCAGATCTATACGCAGTATTTT. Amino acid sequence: CASSHRQIYTQYF.